One and the same sample provided the 9 T cell receptor beta chains below, sequenced in a study of control samples from healthy donors and cancer patients. The assay was immunoSEQ multiplex PCR, and TCRdb's table has in-frame clones only and misses some. The sample contains about 160,000 clones, around 94% of which appear only once. The sample consisted of PBMCs. The receptors were sampled from a man aged 55 to 69 with colorectal cancer.

J is TRBJ2-2 and V is TRBV15; D is unresolved. The length of the CDR3 is 14 residues. Trimming took 1 base from V and 7 from J, leaving 10 bases between them. Germline CDR1 reads LNHNV; CDR2 reads YYDKDF (reference sequence). CDR3 in amino acids: CATSRGEVNGELFF. In nucleotides, the CDR3 is TGTGCCACCAGCAGAGGGGAAGTGAACGGGGAGCTGTTTTTT. The complete variable domain, with remaining parts taken from reference TRBV15 and TRBJ2-2, reads DAMVIQNPRYQVTQFGKPVTLSCSQTLNHNVMYWYQQKSSQAPKLLFHYYDKDFNNEADTPDNFQSRRPNTSFCFLDIRSPGLGDTAMYLCATSRGEVNGELFFGEGSRLTVL.

CDR3 sequence reads: CASSYSGGDEQYF. The CDR3 nucleotides are TGTGCCAGCAGCTATAGTGGGGGAGACGAGCAGTACTTC. The chain joins TRBV7-6 to TRBJ2-7; D may be TRBD1 or TRBD2 (5 bases each). The CDR3 extends over 13 amino acids. V lost 4 bases and J lost 5, with 12 bases in between. CDR1 SGHVS and CDR2 FNYEAQ come from the germline V gene. Together with reference TRBV7-6 and TRBJ2-7, the CDR3 gives the full variable domain: GAGVSQSPRYKVTKRGQDVALRCDPISGHVSLYWYRQALGQGPEFLTYFNYEAQQDKSGLPNDRFSAERPEGSISTLTIQRTEQRDSAMYRCASSYSGGDEQYFGPGTRLTVT.

V gene TRBV6-5 combines with J gene TRBJ2-2; perhaps TRBD2 as D (6 bases). Germline CDR1 reads MNHEY; CDR2 reads SVGAGI. CDR3 length equals 16 residues. The V end lost 0 bases, the J end lost 0 bases, and 8 bases lay between the germline ends. The CDR3 reads CASSYSWGANTGELFF. Here the CDR3 DNA reads TGTGCCAGCAGTTACTCATGGGGGGCGAACACCGGGGAGCTGTTTTTT.

This clone was seen a single time. The V call is TRBV27, the J call TRBJ1-5, with TRBD1 matching 11 bases. Trimming at V came to 6 bases and at J to 4 bases, leaving 5 bases not matched to a gene. This CDR3 comprises 15 residues. CDR1 is MNHEY, CDR2 SMNVEV, per germline (reference sequence). The CDR3 coding sequence is TGTGCCAGCAGGGCCGGGACAGGGGGGAATCAGCCCCAGCATTTT. This sequence encodes CASRAGTGGNQPQHF.

The rearrangement uses TRBV9 and TRBJ2-5, with 7 bases identical to TRBD2. The V and J ends lost 5 bases and 3 bases, in that order; junction bases with no gene match: 4. Germline assignment: CDR1 SGDLS and CDR2 YYNGEE. The CDR3 length is 13 residues. The CDR3 loop is CASRLLAEETQYF. The CDR3 nucleotides read TGTGCCAGCAGGCTCCTAGCGGAAGAGACCCAGTACTTC.

This chain connects TRBV3-1 (or the pseudogene TRBV3-2) to TRBJ1-2; 7 bases match TRBD1. CDR3 length: 14 amino acids. V trimming: 0 bases; J trimming: 6 bases; junction bases outside the gene matches: 4. Germline assignment: CDR1 LGHDT and CDR2 YNNKEL (reference sequence). The CDR3, as DNA: TGTGCCAGCAGCCAAGATAAGGGACAGAATGGCTACACCTTC. It codes for CASSQDKGQNGYTF.

The chain carries TRBV7-8 and TRBJ2-7; D might be TRBD2 (6 bases). In germline, CDR1 is SGHVS, CDR2 FQNEAQ. V lost 1 base, J lost 2 bases, and 9 bases lay in between. The CDR3 is 14 amino acids. The CDR3: CASSLVEGPYEQYF. For the CDR3, the DNA is TGTGCCAGCAGCTTAGTGGAGGGTCCCTACGAGCAGTACTTC.

The J gene is TRBJ1-6, the V gene TRBV5-6, with 8 nucleotides matching TRBD1. The length of the CDR3 is 18 residues. J lost 0 bases, V lost 4 bases, and 9 bases had no gene match. CDR1 and CDR2 from the germline V gene are SGHDT and YYEEEE. The CDR3 DNA sequence: TGTGCCAGCAGCCGAGGGACAGGCTCAAACTCCTATAATTCACCCCTCCACTTT. It translates to CASSRGTGSNSYNSPLHF.

The chain uses TRBV7-9 and TRBJ1-3; D unresolved. V was cut by 6 bases and J by 0 bases, with 9 bases left in between. Germline CDR1 SEHNR, CDR2 FQNEAQ (reference sequence). This CDR3 has 14 amino acids. CDR3 loop: CASSRPGSGNTIYF. CDR3 bases: TGTGCCAGCAGTCGACCAGGCTCTGGAAACACCATATATTTT.